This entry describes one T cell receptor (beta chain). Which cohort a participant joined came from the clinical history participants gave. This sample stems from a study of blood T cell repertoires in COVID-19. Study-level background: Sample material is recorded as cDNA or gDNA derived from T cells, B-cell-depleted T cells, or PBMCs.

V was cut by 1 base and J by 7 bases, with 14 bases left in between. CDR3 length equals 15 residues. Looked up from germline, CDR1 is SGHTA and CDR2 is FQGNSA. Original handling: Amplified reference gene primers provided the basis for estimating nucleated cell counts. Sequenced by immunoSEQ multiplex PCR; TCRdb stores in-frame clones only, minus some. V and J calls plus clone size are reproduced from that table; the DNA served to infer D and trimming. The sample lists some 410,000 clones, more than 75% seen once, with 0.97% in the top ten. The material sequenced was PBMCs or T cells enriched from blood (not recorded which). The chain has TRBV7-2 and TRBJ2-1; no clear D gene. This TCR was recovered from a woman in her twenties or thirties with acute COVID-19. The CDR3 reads CASSLVSGSANEQFF. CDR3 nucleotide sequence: TGTGCCAGCAGCTTAGTTTCAGGTAGTGCGAATGAGCAGTTCTTC. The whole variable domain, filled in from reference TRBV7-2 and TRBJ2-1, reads GAGVSQSPSNKVTEKGKDVELRCDPISGHTALYWYRQSLGQGLEFLIYFQGNSAPDKSGLPSDRFSAERTGGSVSTLTIQRTQQEDSAVYLCASSLVSGSANEQFFGPGTRLTVL.